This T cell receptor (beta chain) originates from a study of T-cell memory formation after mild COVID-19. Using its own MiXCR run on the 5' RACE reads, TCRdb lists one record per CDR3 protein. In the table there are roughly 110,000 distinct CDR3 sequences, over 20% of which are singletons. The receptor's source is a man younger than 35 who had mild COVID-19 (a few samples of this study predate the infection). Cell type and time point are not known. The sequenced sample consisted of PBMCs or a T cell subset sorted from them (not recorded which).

The CDR3 here is CASSTLRDRGTFGYEQYF. The DNA of the CDR3 is TGTGCCAGCAGTACACTCCGGGACAGGGGGACCTTTGGTTACGAGCAGTACTTC. V is TRBV27 and J is TRBJ2-7; 11 bases match TRBD1. Germline V CDR1 and CDR2: MNHEY, SMNVEV (reference sequence). V gave up 5 bases and J gave up 4 bases; unmatched junction bases: 16. This CDR3 region has 18 residues.